Below, 18 T cell receptor beta chains from the same sample are listed, as sequenced in a study of human T cells and chemical hapten exposure. TCRdb recomputed calls from the RACE reads with MiXCR, one row per CDR3 protein. This sample yields around 71,000 distinct CDR3 sequences, of which 9.8% are seen a single time; around 3.3% belongs to the top ten. The time point: patch test 1, 2 weeks after DPC sensitization. Specified treatment: therapeutic diphenylcyclopropenone sensitization with weekly scalp DPC. The sample consisted of whole blood, taken in connection with sensitization to the hapten diphenylcyclopropenone (DPC). These receptors all come from a woman in her thirties or forties with alopecia areata. Some clones in this sample may be carry-over from other donors' samples.

This clonotype occurred many times. The rearrangement links TRBV6-1 to TRBJ1-6, with 8 bases matching TRBD1. The CDR3 is made up of 16 amino acids. Germline CDR1 MNHNS, CDR2 SASEGT. J was trimmed by 9 bases and V by 10 bases; bases with no gene match: 17. The CDR3 protein is CATVRAGGSLGSPLHF. The CDR3 nucleotides read TGTGCCACTGTGCGGGCAGGGGGCTCTTTAGGTTCACCCCTCCACTTT.

The V and J genes are TRBV6-5 and TRBJ1-3, with unresolved D. Looked up from germline, CDR1 is MNHEY and CDR2 is SVGAGI. The CDR3 extends over 15 amino acids. The ends were cut back, 6 bases at V and 0 bases at J, with 12 bases in the middle. DNA of the CDR3: TGTGCCAGCAGATTGAAGTTTCTCTCTGGAAACACCATATATTTT. Translating it yields CASRLKFLSGNTIYF.

This clonotype has at least ten counts. The chain links TRBV5-4 to TRBJ2-1; TRBD2 might be the D (5 bases). Deletions cut 3 bases from V and 6 bases from J, with 10 bases between. This CDR3 has 13 amino acids. Germline V gives CDR1 SGHNT, CDR2 YYREEE (reference sequence). The CDR3 nucleotides are TGTGCCAGCAGCTCGAGGGAGTCCAATGAGCAGTTCTTC. It codes for CASSSRESNEQFF.

The sample holds a few counts of this clonotype. This sequence joins TRBV29-1 and TRBJ2-5; D remains ambiguous. The CDR3 totals 14 residues. Trimming took 7 bases from V and 3 from J, leaving 18 bases between them. The germline V gene encodes CDR1 SQVTM and CDR2 ANQGSEA. The CDR3 coding sequence is TGCAGCGCTCTTGTGGACCGCCGGGAAGAGACCCAGTACTTC. This gives the protein CSALVDRREETQYF.

This clonotype was picked up a small number of times. The chain employs TRBV2 and TRBJ1-2; D gene ambiguous. Germline CDR1 and CDR2: SNHLY and FYNNEI. The CDR3 loop spans 12 amino acids. V was shortened by 11 bases and J by 2 bases, with 12 bases between the two germline ends. CDR3 sequence (DNA): TGTGCCGGGCTCACGGACAACTATGGCTACACCTTC. It encodes CAGLTDNYGYTF. Using reference TRBV2 and TRBJ1-2 for the parts outside the CDR3, the full variable domain is EPEVTQTPSHQVTQMGQEVILRCVPISNHLYFYWYRQILGQKVEFLVSFYNNEISEKSEIFDDQFSVERPDGSNFTLKIRSTKLEDSAMYFCAGLTDNYGYTFGSGTRLTVV.

This clonotype was seen many times. V is TRBV20-1 and J is TRBJ1-1; D gene ambiguous. The germline V gene has CDR1 DFQATT and CDR2 SNEGSKA (reference sequence). The CDR3 is made up of 10 amino acids. V lost 6 bases, J lost 7 bases, and 9 bases lay in between. Here the CDR3 reads CSARLGEAFF. DNA for the CDR3: TGCAGTGCCAGGTTGGGTGAAGCTTTCTTT.

This clonotype was detected ten times or more. The genes are TRBV7-2 and TRBJ2-7; weak D call: TRBD2 (6 bases). Germline CDR1 and CDR2: SGHTA and FQGNSA. V dropped 3 bases and J dropped 4 bases, with 10 bases sitting between them. The length of the CDR3 is 13 residues. In DNA form, the CDR3 reads TGTGCCAGCAGCTTCAAGGCGGGATACGAGCAGTACTTC. Encoded protein: CASSFKAGYEQYF.

Many counts were recorded for this clonotype. The CDR3 nucleotides read TGTGCCAGCAGTGAACCCCCCCAAGAGACCCAGTACTTC. Translation: CASSEPPQETQYF. The chain carries TRBV2 and TRBJ2-5, with D unclear. Germline CDR1 reads SNHLY; CDR2 reads FYNNEI. The CDR3 contains 13 residues. Trimming stripped 2 bases from V and 1 base from J, with 5 bases between. Variable domain in full (rest from reference TRBV2 and TRBJ2-5): EPEVTQTPSHQVTQMGQEVILRCVPISNHLYFYWYRQILGQKVEFLVSFYNNEISEKSEIFDDQFSVERPDGSNFTLKIRSTKLEDSAMYFCASSEPPQETQYFGPGTRLLVL.

The chain joins TRBV7-2 to TRBJ2-1; D is perhaps TRBD1 or TRBD2 (5 bases each). V lost 0 bases, J lost 0 bases, and 12 bases lay in between. The germline V gene encodes CDR1 SGHTA and CDR2 FQGNSA. The CDR3 extends over 17 amino acids. The CDR3 sequence: CASSLAGVQSSYNEQFF. The CDR3 nucleotides read TGTGCCAGCAGCTTAGCGGGGGTCCAGAGCTCCTACAATGAGCAGTTCTTC.

The V call is TRBV11-3, the J call TRBJ2-3; D is uncertain. Germline loops: CDR1 SGHNT, CDR2 YENEEA. V gave up 3 bases and J gave up 0 bases, with 7 bases separating them. This CDR3 is 14 amino acids long. This CDR3 reads CASSLDHSTDTQYF. CDR3 nucleotide sequence: TGTGCCAGCAGCTTGGACCACAGCACAGATACGCAGTATTTT.

This clonotype was observed a handful of times. V gene TRBV5-1 combines with J gene TRBJ2-7; 13 nucleotides align to TRBD2. The CDR3 length is 15 residues. With V trimmed by 0 bases and J by 6 bases, 3 bases remained unmatched. The V gene's germline CDR1 is SGHRS and CDR2 YFSETQ. The CDR3 nucleotides read TGCGCCAGCAGCTTGGACCGGACTAGCGGGGGCGAGCAGTACTTC. The encoded protein is CASSLDRTSGGEQYF.

This clonotype came up a few times. This sequence joins TRBV4-2 and TRBJ2-1; 12 bases align to TRBD2. V dropped 1 base and J dropped 10; count of bases not matched to a gene: 14. Germline loops: CDR1 LGHNA, CDR2 YNFKEQ. This CDR3 comprises 18 residues. CDR3 amino acids: CASSQGASGGAGLNEQFF. CDR3 DNA: TGTGCCAGCAGCCAAGGGGCTAGCGGGGGGGCCGGATTAAACGAGCAGTTCTTC.

This clonotype was seen many times. The genes are TRBV5-4 and TRBJ2-1; D gene ambiguous. This CDR3 has 12 residues. Germline loops: CDR1 SGHNT, CDR2 YYREEE (reference sequence). The V end lost 1 base, the J end lost 8 bases, and 7 bases lay between the germline ends. DNA of the CDR3: TGTGCCAGCAGCTTGCTAGGGTATGAGCAGTTCTTC. Residues: CASSLLGYEQFF.

This clonotype was detected many times. The rearrangement joins TRBV12-3 or TRBV12-4 to TRBJ1-5; 10 bases fit TRBD1. V was clipped by 5 bases and J by 5 bases; unmatched bases: 6. The CDR3 runs to 15 residues. CDR3 sequence (DNA): TGTGCCAGCAGTCCGGGACAGGGGTTCGATCAGCCCCAGCATTTT. Its protein is CASSPGQGFDQPQHF.

Only a few counts were recorded for this clonotype. The rearrangement joins TRBV10-3 to TRBJ2-1; 8 nucleotides agree with TRBD1. V lost 3 bases to trimming and J lost 3 bases; unmatched junction nucleotides: 7. This CDR3 contains 16 residues. Germline V lookup: CDR1 ENHRY, CDR2 SYGVKD. In nucleotides, the CDR3 is TGTGCCATCAGTGATCCAGGACAGGGATTCTACAATGAGCAGTTCTTC. Protein: CAISDPGQGFYNEQFF.

This clonotype was observed at least ten times. The chain's CDR3 is CASSARGSDTEAFF. The CDR3 region has the DNA TGTGCCAGCAGTGCCAGGGGTTCAGACACTGAAGCTTTCTTT. The chain carries TRBV6-1 and TRBJ1-1, with TRBD1 as a possible D gene (6 bases). Trimming stripped 4 bases from V and 3 bases from J, with 12 bases between. The CDR3 has 14 amino acids. CDR1 is MNHNS and CDR2 is SASEGT in the germline V gene.

In its sample, this clonotype was seen many times. The chain is built from TRBV10-3 and TRBJ2-3; 10 positions match TRBD2. The CDR3 runs 15 residues. V shed 4 bases, J shed 2 bases, and the junction held 3 bases outside the gene matches. Germline V gene sequence: CDR1 ENHRY, CDR2 SYGVKD. The chain's CDR3 is CAISVTSGSTDTQYF. The CDR3 coding sequence is TGTGCCATCAGTGTGACTAGCGGGTCCACAGATACGCAGTATTTT.

This clonotype appeared many times. The chain uses TRBV4-1 and TRBJ2-7; TRBD2 matches 10 bases. V was pared by 3 bases and J by 1 base, with 6 bases of the junction left unmatched. CDR3 length equals 16 residues. Germline lookup yields CDR1 MGHRA and CDR2 YSYEKL. CDR3 residues: CASSQEGLASSYEQYF. CDR3 DNA sequence: TGCGCCAGCAGCCAGGAGGGACTAGCGTCATCCTACGAGCAGTACTTC.